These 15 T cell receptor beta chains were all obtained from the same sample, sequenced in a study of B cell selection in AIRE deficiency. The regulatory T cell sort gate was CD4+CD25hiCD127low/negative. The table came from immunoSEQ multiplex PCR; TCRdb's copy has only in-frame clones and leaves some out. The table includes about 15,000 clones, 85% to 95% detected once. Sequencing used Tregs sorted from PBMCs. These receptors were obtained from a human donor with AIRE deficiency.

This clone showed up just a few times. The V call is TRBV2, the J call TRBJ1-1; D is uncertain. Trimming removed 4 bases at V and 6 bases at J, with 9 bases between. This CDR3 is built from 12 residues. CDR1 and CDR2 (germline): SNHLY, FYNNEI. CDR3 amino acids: CASSGDSPEAFF. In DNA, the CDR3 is TGTGCCAGCAGTGGGGATTCCCCTGAAGCTTTCTTT.

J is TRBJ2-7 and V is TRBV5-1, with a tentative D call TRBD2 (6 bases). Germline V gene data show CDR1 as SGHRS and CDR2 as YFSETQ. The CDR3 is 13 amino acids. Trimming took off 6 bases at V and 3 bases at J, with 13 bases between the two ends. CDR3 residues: CASKFAGSYEQYF. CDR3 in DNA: TGCGCCAGCAAGTTTGCGGGGAGCTACGAGCAGTACTTC.

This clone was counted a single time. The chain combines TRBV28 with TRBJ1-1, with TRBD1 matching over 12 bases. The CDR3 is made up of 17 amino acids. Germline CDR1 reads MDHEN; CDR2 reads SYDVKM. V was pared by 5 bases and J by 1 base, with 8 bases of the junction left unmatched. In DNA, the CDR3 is TGTGCCAGCAGTAGGGGACAGGGGGCTCGGAAGAACACTGAAGCTTTCTTT. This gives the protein CASSRGQGARKNTEAFF.

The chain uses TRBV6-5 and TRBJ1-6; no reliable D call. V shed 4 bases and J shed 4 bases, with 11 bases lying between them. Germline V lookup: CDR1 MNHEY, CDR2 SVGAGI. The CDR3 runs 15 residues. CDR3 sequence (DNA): TGTGCCAGCAGTTCACATACGGTTTATAATTCACCCCTCCACTTT. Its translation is CASSSHTVYNSPLHF.

In DNA form, the CDR3 reads TGTGCCAGCAGTCCCAGGGGGAGAAACAATCAGCCCCAGCATTTT. This sequence encodes CASSPRGRNNQPQHF. The chain employs TRBV2 and TRBJ1-5; TRBD1 agrees at 7 bases. The ends lost 5 bases at V and 3 bases at J; junction bases unmatched: 7. CDR3 length: 15 residues. CDR1 and CDR2 from the germline V gene are SNHLY and FYNNEI.

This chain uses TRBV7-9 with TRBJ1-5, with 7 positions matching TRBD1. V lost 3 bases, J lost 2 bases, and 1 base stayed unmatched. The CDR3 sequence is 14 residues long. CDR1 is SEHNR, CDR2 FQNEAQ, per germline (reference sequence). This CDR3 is CASSFGQGNQPQHF. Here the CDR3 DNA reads TGTGCCAGCAGCTTTGGACAGGGCAATCAGCCCCAGCATTTT.

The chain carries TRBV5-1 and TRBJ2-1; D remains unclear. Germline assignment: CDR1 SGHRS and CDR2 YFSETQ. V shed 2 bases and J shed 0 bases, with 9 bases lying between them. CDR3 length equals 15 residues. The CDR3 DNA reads TGCGCCAGCAGCTTTTCGCCGGGCTCCTACAATGAGCAGTTCTTC. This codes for CASSFSPGSYNEQFF.

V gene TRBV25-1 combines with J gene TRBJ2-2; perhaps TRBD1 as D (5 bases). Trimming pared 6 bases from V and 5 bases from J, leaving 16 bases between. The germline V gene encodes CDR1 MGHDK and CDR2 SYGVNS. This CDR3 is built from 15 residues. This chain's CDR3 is CASSPGWGVTGELFF. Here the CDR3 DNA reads TGTGCCAGCAGCCCAGGGTGGGGTGTAACCGGGGAGCTGTTTTTT. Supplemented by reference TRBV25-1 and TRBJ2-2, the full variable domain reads EADIYQTPRYLVIGTGKKITLECSQTMGHDKMYWYQQDPGMELHLIHYSYGVNSTEKGDLSSESTVSRIRTEHFPLTLESARPSHTSQYLCASSPGWGVTGELFFGEGSRLTVL.

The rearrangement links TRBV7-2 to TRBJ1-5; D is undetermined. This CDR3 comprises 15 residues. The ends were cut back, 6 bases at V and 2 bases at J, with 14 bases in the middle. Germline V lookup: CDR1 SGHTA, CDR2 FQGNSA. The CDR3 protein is CASSRGVRGNQPQHF. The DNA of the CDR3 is TGTGCCAGCAGTCGTGGGGTCCGGGGCAATCAGCCCCAGCATTTT.

The CDR3 reads CASSRPGAVGTDTQYF. CDR3 DNA sequence: TGCGCCAGCAGCCGCCCGGGGGCCGTCGGGACGGATACGCAGTATTTT. The gene calls are TRBV5-1 and TRBJ2-3; D is tentatively TRBD1 or TRBD2 (6 bases each). Germline CDR1 reads SGHRS; CDR2 reads YFSETQ. Trimming stripped 4 bases from V and 6 bases from J, with 21 bases between. The CDR3 is 16 residues long.

CDR3 residues: CASSFSDRGTGELFF. The CDR3 DNA sequence: TGTGCCAGCAGTTTCTCGGACAGGGGGACCGGGGAGCTGTTTTTT. The chain has TRBV27 and TRBJ2-2; 10 positions match TRBD1. V shed 3 bases, J shed 5 bases, and the junction held 3 bases outside the gene matches. The CDR3 has 15 residues. Germline loops: CDR1 MNHEY, CDR2 SMNVEV (reference sequence).

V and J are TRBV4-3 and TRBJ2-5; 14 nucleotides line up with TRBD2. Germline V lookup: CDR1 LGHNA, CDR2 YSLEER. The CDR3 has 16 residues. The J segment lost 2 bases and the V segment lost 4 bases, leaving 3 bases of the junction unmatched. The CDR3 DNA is TGCGCCAGCAGCCTAGGACTAGCGGGAGGTCAAGAGACCCAGTACTTC. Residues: CASSLGLAGGQETQYF.

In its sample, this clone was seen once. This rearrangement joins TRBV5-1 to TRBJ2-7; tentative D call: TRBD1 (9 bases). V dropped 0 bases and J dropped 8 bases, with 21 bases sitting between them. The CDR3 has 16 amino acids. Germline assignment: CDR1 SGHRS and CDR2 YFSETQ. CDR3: CASSLGGGTGTLKQYF. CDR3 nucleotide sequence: TGCGCCAGCAGCTTGGGCGGGGGGACAGGGACCTTGAAGCAGTACTTC.

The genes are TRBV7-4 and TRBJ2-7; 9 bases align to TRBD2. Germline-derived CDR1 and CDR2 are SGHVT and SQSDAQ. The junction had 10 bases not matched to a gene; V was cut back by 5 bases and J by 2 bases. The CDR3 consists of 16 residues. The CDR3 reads CASSGQPGLAPYEQYF. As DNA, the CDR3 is TGTGCCAGCAGCGGACAGCCGGGACTAGCCCCCTACGAGCAGTACTTC.

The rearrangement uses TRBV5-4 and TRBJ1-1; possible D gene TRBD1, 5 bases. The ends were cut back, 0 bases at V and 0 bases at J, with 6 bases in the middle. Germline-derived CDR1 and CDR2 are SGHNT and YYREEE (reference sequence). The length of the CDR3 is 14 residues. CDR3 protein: CASSLVGVNTEAFF. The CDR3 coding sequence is TGTGCCAGCAGCTTGGTAGGGGTGAACACTGAAGCTTTCTTT.